The next 28 T cell receptor beta chains were all read from a single sample in a study of blood T cells in healthy people across ages. Alongside a J-beta primer mix, a sample-barcoded 5' primer served in a second PCR lasting about 7 to 11 cycles. Via MiXCR, TCRdb re-called the 5' RACE reads, giving one row per CDR3 protein. The table records 1.5 million to 2 million distinct CDR3 sequences, approximately 50% of them present only once. The sample comprised blood. Source of these receptors: a middle-aged woman in good health.

The CDR3 region is CASSVRGRRDNEQYF. CDR3 sequence (DNA): TGTGCCAGCAGCGTTCGGGGGCGGAGGGACAATGAGCAGTACTTC. The chain combines TRBV9 with TRBJ2-5; D assignment may be TRBD1 or TRBD2 (6 bases each). The CDR3 extends over 15 amino acids. Trimming took 2 bases from V and 11 from J, leaving 22 bases between them. CDR1 SGDLS and CDR2 YYNGEE come from the germline V gene.

This clonotype was seen more than once but under ten times. The V call is TRBV25-1, the J call TRBJ1-2, with D possibly matching TRBD1 (6 bases). CDR1 and CDR2 from the germline V gene are MGHDK and SYGVNS. CDR3 length equals 14 residues. V was cut by 3 bases and J by 8 bases, with 16 bases left in between. The CDR3 is CASSDVWGARGYTF. Written as DNA, the CDR3 is TGTGCCAGCAGTGATGTGTGGGGGGCGCGGGGCTACACCTTC.

This CDR3 is CASSTSTSGMYNEQFF. CDR3 bases: TGTGCCAGCAGCACCTCCACTAGCGGGATGTACAATGAGCAGTTCTTC. The chain is built from TRBV7-2 and TRBJ2-1, with 10 nucleotides matching TRBD2. V was clipped by 5 bases and J by 4 bases; unmatched bases: 8. The CDR3 has 16 amino acids. Germline values: CDR1 SGHTA, CDR2 FQGNSA.

This clonotype was detected ten times or more. The rearrangement joins TRBV7-2 to TRBJ2-6, with 8 bases matching TRBD1. The CDR3 consists of 18 residues. Germline-derived CDR1 and CDR2 are SGHTA and FQGNSA. V dropped 1 base and J dropped 0; count of bases not matched to a gene: 5. The CDR3 is CASSLVGTGTSGANVLTF. The DNA of the CDR3 is TGTGCCAGCAGCTTAGTTGGGACAGGCACCTCTGGGGCCAACGTCCTGACTTTC.

V usage is TRBV28 and J usage is TRBJ2-1, with D unresolved. The V end lost 3 bases, the J end lost 11 bases, and 11 bases lay between the germline ends. The germline gives CDR1 MDHEN, CDR2 SYDVKM. CDR3 length equals 12 residues. This CDR3 is CASSFWPRQQFF. CDR3 sequence (DNA): TGTGCCAGCAGTTTTTGGCCCAGACAGCAGTTCTTC.

This rearrangement joins TRBV6-5 to TRBJ2-1; D perhaps matches TRBD2 (6 bases). Trimming stripped 6 bases from V and 8 bases from J, with 17 bases between. The CDR3 totals 14 residues. CDR1 and CDR2 (germline): MNHEY, SVGAGI. The CDR3 spells CASSPWDSHDEQFF. The CDR3 DNA follows: TGTGCCAGCAGCCCTTGGGACTCACATGATGAGCAGTTCTTC.

In this sample, this clonotype turned up a few times. The chain combines TRBV20-1 with TRBJ1-2; 7 bases are shared with TRBD1. The V and J ends lost 5 bases and 4 bases, in that order; junction bases with no gene match: 10. This CDR3 spans 14 amino acids. The germline V gene has CDR1 DFQATT and CDR2 SNEGSKA (reference sequence). The CDR3, as DNA: TGCAGTGCTCCCCGGGAGGGGGCCCCCTATGGCTACACCTTC. As protein: CSAPREGAPYGYTF.

The V and J genes are TRBV29-1 and TRBJ2-1; 7 bases match TRBD2. This CDR3 spans 13 amino acids. Germline V gene sequence: CDR1 SQVTM, CDR2 ANQGSEA. V lost 4 bases to trimming and J lost 4 bases; unmatched junction nucleotides: 4. The CDR3 spells CSVASGDYNEQFF. The CDR3 nucleotides are TGCAGCGTTGCCAGCGGGGATTACAATGAGCAGTTCTTC.

The chain is built from TRBV7-9 and TRBJ2-5, with D possibly being TRBD1 or TRBD2 (5 bases each). The J call may be incorrect, as the DNA end agrees better with TRBJ2-7. The V gene's germline CDR1 is SEHNR and CDR2 FQNEAQ (reference sequence). The CDR3 is 14 amino acids. The CDR3 sequence: CASSPRGLVSEQYF. CDR3 bases: TGTGCCAGCAGCCCGAGGGGTTTAGTGAGCGAGCAGTACTTC.

The chain uses TRBV7-9 and TRBJ1-1, with D perhaps matching TRBD1 (6 bases). This CDR3 has 17 amino acids. Trimming left V 1 base short and J 0 bases short, with 15 bases between. Germline CDR1 reads SEHNR; CDR2 reads FQNEAQ (reference sequence). Written as DNA, the CDR3 is TGTGCCAGCAGCTTAGTGGGGGGGGCCCGGGTGAACACTGAAGCTTTCTTT. Its protein product is CASSLVGGARVNTEAFF.

The V call is TRBV27, the J call TRBJ1-5; TRBD1 matches at 9 bases. The CDR3 extends over 15 amino acids. With 5 bases clipped from V and 7 bases from J, the junction kept 9 bases outside the gene matches. CDR1 is MNHEY, CDR2 SMNVEV, per germline (reference sequence). CDR3 bases: TGTGCCAGCAGTAGAGCGACAGGGGGGCGGCAGCCCCAGCATTTT. Its translation is CASSRATGGRQPQHF.

The sample holds a few counts of this clonotype. This sequence joins TRBV28 and TRBJ2-7, with 11 bases that match TRBD1. This CDR3 has 16 residues. CDR1 is MDHEN and CDR2 is SYDVKM in the germline V gene. The ends lost 2 bases at V and 3 bases at J; junction bases unmatched: 6. CDR3 DNA: TGTGCCAGCAGTTTAACCGGGACAGGGGGTTTCTACGAGCAGTACTTC. Translating gives CASSLTGTGGFYEQYF.

The rearrangement joins TRBV28 to TRBJ1-2; weak D call: TRBD1 (5 bases). From germline, CDR1 is MDHEN and CDR2 SYDVKM. There are 16 residues in the CDR3. Trimming stripped 2 bases from V and 7 bases from J, with 20 bases between. The CDR3 is CASSLVGRGRSSGYTF. The DNA for the CDR3 is TGTGCCAGCAGTTTAGTGGGACGGGGACGTAGTAGTGGCTACACCTTC.

The rearrangement joins TRBV6-1 to TRBJ2-3; D unresolved. With 4 bases removed from V and 2 bases from J, the gap between germline ends came to 16 bases. The CDR3 is 16 amino acids. Germline V lookup: CDR1 MNHNS, CDR2 SASEGT. The DNA for the CDR3 is TGTGCCAGCAGTGCCCTCAGCCGAGCCCACACAGATACGCAGTATTTT. Protein: CASSALSRAHTDTQYF.

The gene calls are TRBV6-5 and TRBJ2-3, with TRBD2 matching 8 bases. This CDR3 is 15 amino acids long. J gave up 13 bases and V 8 bases, and 20 bases lay outside the gene matches. The germline gives CDR1 MNHEY, CDR2 SVGAGI. CDR3 in DNA: TGTGCCAGCGGTTTACGCCATAGCGGGACCGTACAGGAGTATTTT. Protein product: CASGLRHSGTVQEYF.

This clonotype was detected once. V and J are TRBV21-1 and TRBJ2-1; the D segment call TRBD1 is taken from the table without a DNA check. TRBV21-1 is a listed pseudogene. This CDR3 is 20 amino acids long. The CDR3 here is CASSKALGGSGTHSYNEQFF. For the CDR3, the DNA is TGTGCCAGCAGCAAAGCGCTGGGGGGGAGTGGGACACACTCCTACAATGAGCAGTTCTTC.

The chain combines TRBV7-9 with TRBJ2-5; D call uncertain. CDR1 SEHNR and CDR2 FQNEAQ come from the germline V gene (reference sequence). With 1 base removed from V and 4 bases from J, the gap between germline ends came to 19 bases. The CDR3 length is 17 residues. Here the CDR3 DNA reads TGTGCCAGCAGCTTAGGAGCGAACAGCCTCTTAAGAGAGACCCAGTACTTC. This gives the protein CASSLGANSLLRETQYF.

V is TRBV24-1 and J is TRBJ2-3; tentative D call: TRBD2 (6 bases). The CDR3 has 16 amino acids. The ends were cut back, 3 bases at V and 4 bases at J, with 16 bases in the middle. CDR1 is KGHDR, CDR2 SFDVKD, per germline. The CDR3 spells CATSDATSLGADTQYF. Here the CDR3 DNA reads TGTGCCACCAGTGATGCGACTAGTCTGGGCGCAGATACGCAGTATTTT.

This clonotype has just a few counts. The rearrangement uses TRBV20-1 and TRBJ2-3; tentative D call: TRBD1 (6 bases). Germline V lookup: CDR1 DFQATT, CDR2 SNEGSKA (reference sequence). The V end lost 6 bases, the J end lost 2 bases, and 15 bases lay between the germline ends. The CDR3 runs 14 residues. The CDR3 nucleotides are TGCAGTGCCCCCGGGCAGGGGAACACAGATACGCAGTATTTT. Residues: CSAPGQGNTDTQYF.

The chain recombines TRBV12-3 or TRBV12-4 with TRBJ1-5; TRBD1 matches at 7 bases. This CDR3 has 14 residues. J was trimmed by 7 bases and V by 1 base; bases with no gene match: 4. The CDR3: CASSLERGRQPQHF. The CDR3 DNA follows: TGTGCCAGCAGTTTAGAGAGGGGGCGGCAGCCCCAGCATTTT.

This chain uses TRBV27 with TRBJ2-7; D unresolved. Germline assignment: CDR1 MNHEY and CDR2 SMNVEV (reference sequence). Trimming removed 6 bases at V and 3 bases at J, with 15 bases between. This CDR3 is 14 amino acids long. In DNA form, the CDR3 reads TGTGCCAGCAGCCGCCCGGATTTCCGCTACGAGCAGTACTTC. This translates into CASSRPDFRYEQYF.

The CDR3 DNA is TGCAGCGTAGGCCGGGACAGGGGGCGCGGCATTCAGTACTTC. Amino acid sequence: CSVGRDRGRGIQYF. The gene calls are TRBV29-1 and TRBJ2-4; 12 bases match TRBD1. V shed 6 bases and J 9 bases; nucleotides not matched to a gene: 9. Germline values: CDR1 SQVTM, CDR2 ANQGSEA. The CDR3 consists of 14 residues.

V is TRBV7-8 and J is TRBJ2-1; 7 bases align to TRBD1. After removal of 4 bases from V and 9 bases from J, the junction contained 15 bases not matched to a gene. This CDR3 is 16 amino acids long. The germline CDR1 and CDR2 sequences are SGHVS and FQNEAQ. CDR3 amino acids: CASSSRQGLATGEQFF. The CDR3 nucleotides are TGTGCCAGCAGCTCCCGACAGGGATTAGCAACAGGTGAGCAGTTCTTC. The full variable domain, rest sourced from reference TRBV7-8 and TRBJ2-1, is GAGVSQSPRYKVAKRGQDVALRCDPISGHVSLFWYQQALGQGPEFLTYFQNEAQLDKSGLPSDRFFAERPEGSVSTLKIQRTQQEDSAVYLCASSSRQGLATGEQFFGPGTRLTVL.

There are a few counts of this clonotype. This sequence joins TRBV4-3 and TRBJ2-7; D might be TRBD2 (6 bases). Germline loops: CDR1 LGHNA, CDR2 YSLEER. This CDR3 has 17 amino acids. V dropped 0 bases and J dropped 0 bases, with 15 bases sitting between them. CDR3 coding DNA: TGCGCCAGCAGCCAAGACGTCGCGGGACTCTACTCCTACGAGCAGTACTTC. It is translated as CASSQDVAGLYSYEQYF.

This clonotype was seen more than once but under ten times. V gene TRBV4-3 combines with J gene TRBJ2-7; D might be TRBD1 (6 bases). The length of the CDR3 is 15 residues. Germline V gene sequence: CDR1 LGHNA, CDR2 YSLEER. V was clipped by 0 bases and J by 6 bases, with 15 bases between them. The CDR3 DNA reads TGCGCCAGCAGCCAAGATCTAATGACAGGTTTCGAGCAGTACTTC. Protein sequence: CASSQDLMTGFEQYF.

The gene calls are TRBV7-8 and TRBJ2-5, with D perhaps TRBD1 (5 bases). The DNA end lines up better with TRBJ2-7; the J call may be wrong. The CDR3 is 14 residues long. From germline, CDR1 is SGHVS and CDR2 FQNEAQ. The CDR3 is CASSSAAGSDEQYF. In DNA form, the CDR3 reads TGTGCCAGCAGCTCTGCAGCAGGGTCAGACGAGCAGTACTTC.

This clonotype appeared a few times. The V gene is TRBV20-1, the J gene TRBJ2-5, with 9 bases lining up with TRBD1. The CDR3 runs to 15 residues. Trimming at V came to 4 bases and at J to 2 bases, leaving 8 bases not matched to a gene. Germline CDR1 and CDR2: DFQATT and SNEGSKA (reference sequence). The DNA for the CDR3 is TGCAGTGCTAAAGGGACAGGGCTTCGGCAAGAGACCCAGTACTTC. It is translated as CSAKGTGLRQETQYF.

This chain links TRBV28 with TRBJ2-7; D uncertain. Trimming removed 5 bases at V and 5 bases at J, with 19 bases between. CDR3 length: 15 amino acids. Germline V gene sequence: CDR1 MDHEN, CDR2 SYDVKM. CDR3 coding DNA: TGTGCCAGCAGTCCCCCCGGGTCTTCAGAAAACGAGCAGTACTTC. Protein product: CASSPPGSSENEQYF.